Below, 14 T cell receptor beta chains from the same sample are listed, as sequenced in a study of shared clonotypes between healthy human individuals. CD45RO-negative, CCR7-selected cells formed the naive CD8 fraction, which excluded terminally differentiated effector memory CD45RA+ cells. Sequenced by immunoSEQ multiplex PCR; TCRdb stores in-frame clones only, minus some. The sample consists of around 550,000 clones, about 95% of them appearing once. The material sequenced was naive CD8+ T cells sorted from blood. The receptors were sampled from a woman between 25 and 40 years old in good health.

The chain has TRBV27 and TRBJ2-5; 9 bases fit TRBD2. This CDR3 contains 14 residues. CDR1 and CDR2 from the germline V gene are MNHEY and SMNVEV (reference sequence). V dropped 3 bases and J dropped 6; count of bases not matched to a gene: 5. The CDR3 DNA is TGTGCCAGCAGTTTGGTTAGCGGGAGTAAGACCCAGTACTTC. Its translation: CASSLVSGSKTQYF.

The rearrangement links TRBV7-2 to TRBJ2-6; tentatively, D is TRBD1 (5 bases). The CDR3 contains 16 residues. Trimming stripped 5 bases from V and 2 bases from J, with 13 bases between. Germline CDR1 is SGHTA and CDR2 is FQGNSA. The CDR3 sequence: CASSPLKGTGANVLTF. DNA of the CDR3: TGTGCCAGCAGCCCCCTAAAGGGGACTGGGGCCAACGTCCTGACTTTC.

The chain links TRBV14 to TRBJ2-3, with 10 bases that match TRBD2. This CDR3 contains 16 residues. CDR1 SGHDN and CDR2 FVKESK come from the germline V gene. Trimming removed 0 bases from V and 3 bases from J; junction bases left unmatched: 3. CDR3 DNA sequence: TGTGCCAGCAGCCAAGAAACTAGCGGGAAAACAGATACGCAGTATTTT. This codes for CASSQETSGKTDTQYF.

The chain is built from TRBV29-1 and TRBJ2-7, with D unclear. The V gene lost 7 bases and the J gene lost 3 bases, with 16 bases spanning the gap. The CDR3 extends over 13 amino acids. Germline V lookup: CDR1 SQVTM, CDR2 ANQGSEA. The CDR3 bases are TGCAGCGCTCCCTGGACGGGTTACTACGAGCAGTACTTC. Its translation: CSAPWTGYYEQYF.

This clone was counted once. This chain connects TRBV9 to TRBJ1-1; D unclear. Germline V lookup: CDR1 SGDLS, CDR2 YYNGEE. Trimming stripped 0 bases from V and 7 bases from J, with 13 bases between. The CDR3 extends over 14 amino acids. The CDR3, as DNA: TGTGCCAGCAGCGTAGTAGCCCGGTCCGGTGAAGCTTTCTTT. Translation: CASSVVARSGEAFF.

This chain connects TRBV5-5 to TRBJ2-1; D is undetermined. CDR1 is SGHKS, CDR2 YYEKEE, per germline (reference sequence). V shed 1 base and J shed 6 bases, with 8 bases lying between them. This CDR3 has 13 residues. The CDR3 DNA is TGTGCCAGCAGCTTGCCTGGGCGCAATGAGCAGTTCTTC. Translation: CASSLPGRNEQFF.

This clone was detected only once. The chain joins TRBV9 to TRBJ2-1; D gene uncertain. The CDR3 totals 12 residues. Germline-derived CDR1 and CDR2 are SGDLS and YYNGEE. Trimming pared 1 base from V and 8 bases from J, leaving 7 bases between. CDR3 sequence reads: CASSVISDEQFF. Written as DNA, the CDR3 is TGTGCCAGCAGCGTAATAAGCGATGAGCAGTTCTTC.

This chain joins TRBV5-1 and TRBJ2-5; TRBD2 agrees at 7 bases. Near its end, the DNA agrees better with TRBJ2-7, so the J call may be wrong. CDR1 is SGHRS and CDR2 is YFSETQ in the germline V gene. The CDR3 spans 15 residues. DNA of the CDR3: TGCGCCAGCAGCTTGGGCGAGGGAGGGAGTTACGAGCAGTACTTC. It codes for CASSLGEGGSYEQYF.

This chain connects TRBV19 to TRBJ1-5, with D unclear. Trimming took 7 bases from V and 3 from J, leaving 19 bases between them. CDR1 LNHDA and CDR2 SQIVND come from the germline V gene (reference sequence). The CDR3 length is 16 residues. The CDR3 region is CASKADQIRFNQPQHF. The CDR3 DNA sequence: TGTGCCAGTAAAGCCGACCAAATACGGTTCAATCAGCCCCAGCATTTT.

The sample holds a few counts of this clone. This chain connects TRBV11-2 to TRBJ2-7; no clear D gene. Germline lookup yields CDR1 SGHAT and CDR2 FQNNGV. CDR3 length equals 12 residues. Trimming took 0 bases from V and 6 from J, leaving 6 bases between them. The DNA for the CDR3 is TGTGCCAGCAGCTTAGAGGTAGGCGAGCAGTACTTC. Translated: CASSLEVGEQYF.

The CDR3 loop reads CASSLGTWGSYEQYF. The DNA for the CDR3 is TGTGCCAGCAGTCTTGGGACTTGGGGCTCCTACGAGCAGTACTTC. The chain joins TRBV28 to TRBJ2-7; possibly TRBD2 for D (6 bases). The V gene lost 5 bases and the J gene lost 0 bases, with 14 bases spanning the gap. CDR1 and CDR2 from the germline V gene are MDHEN and SYDVKM. The CDR3 runs 15 residues.

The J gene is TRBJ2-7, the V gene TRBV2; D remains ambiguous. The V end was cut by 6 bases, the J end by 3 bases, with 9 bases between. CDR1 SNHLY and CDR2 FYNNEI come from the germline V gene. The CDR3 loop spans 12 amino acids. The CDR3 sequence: CASSGVRYEQYF. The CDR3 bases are TGTGCCAGCAGCGGAGTGCGCTACGAGCAGTACTTC.

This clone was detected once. CDR3 region: CASTPRGVDTEAFF. The CDR3 DNA is TGTGCCAGTACCCCACGGGGGGTGGACACTGAAGCTTTCTTT. The chain couples TRBV19 to TRBJ1-1; D possibly corresponds to TRBD1 (5 bases). From germline, CDR1 is LNHDA and CDR2 SQIVND (reference sequence). Trimming left V 7 bases short and J 3 bases short, with 15 bases between. This CDR3 is built from 14 residues.

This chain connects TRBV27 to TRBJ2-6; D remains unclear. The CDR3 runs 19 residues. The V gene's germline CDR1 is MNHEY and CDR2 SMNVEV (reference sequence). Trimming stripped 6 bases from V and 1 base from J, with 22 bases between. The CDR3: CASSKGQSFLNSGANVLTF. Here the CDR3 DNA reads TGTGCCAGCAGCAAAGGTCAGAGTTTTCTTAATTCTGGGGCCAACGTCCTGACTTTC. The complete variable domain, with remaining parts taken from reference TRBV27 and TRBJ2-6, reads EAQVTQNPRYLITVTGKKLTVTCSQNMNHEYMSWYRQDPGLGLRQIYYSMNVEVTDKGDVPEGYKVSRKEKRNFPLILESPSPNQTSLYFCASSKGQSFLNSGANVLTFGAGSRLTVL.